A single sample gave rise to the 26 T cell receptor beta chains below, sequenced in a study of blood T cell repertoires in COVID-19. Libraries were prepared by immunoSEQ multiplex PCR; TCRdb keeps only in-frame clonotypes and omits some of them. The repertoire holds around 91,000 clones, 85% seen once, with around 39% in the top ten. Specimen: peripheral blood. These receptors were taken from an elderly man with acute or convalescent COVID-19.

This clone was counted ten times or more. The V and J genes are TRBV9 and TRBJ2-5, with TRBD1 identical over 11 bases. This CDR3 has 16 residues. The V and J ends lost 0 bases and 2 bases, in that order; junction bases with no gene match: 3. Germline CDR1 SGDLS, CDR2 YYNGEE. The CDR3 region is CASSVDGTGGQETQYF. CDR3 DNA: TGTGCCAGCAGCGTAGACGGGACAGGGGGGCAAGAGACCCAGTACTTC. Full variable domain (outside the CDR3, taken from reference TRBV9 and TRBJ2-5): DSGVTQTPKHLITATGQRVTLRCSPRSGDLSVYWYQQSLDQGLQFLIQYYNGEERAKGNILERFSAQQFPDLHSELNLSSLELGDSALYFCASSVDGTGGQETQYFGPGTRLLVL.

Note on this clone: The germline gene is not matched at one end of the junction; a read error may be the cause. The CDR3 loop reads CASSVRRTGSGPF. CDR3 bases: TGTGCCAGCAGCGTAAGACGGACAGGGTCGGGCCCGTTC. The chain combines TRBV5-6 with TRBJ1-2; 8 nucleotides line up with TRBD1. CDR1 and CDR2 from the germline V gene are SGHDT and YYEEEE. The CDR3 is 13 amino acids.

The chain employs TRBV3-1 (or the pseudogene TRBV3-2) and TRBJ2-7; D may be TRBD1 (6 bases). Germline V CDR1 and CDR2: LGHDT, YNNKEL (reference sequence). The CDR3 is made up of 13 amino acids. Trimming took off 5 bases at V and 2 bases at J, with 10 bases between the two ends. The CDR3 bases are TGTGCCAGCAGCTGGGGGCTTACCTACGAGCAGTACTTC. Translating gives CASSWGLTYEQYF.

V and J are TRBV7-3 and TRBJ2-5; no clear D. V was shortened by 2 bases and J by 2 bases, with 6 bases between the two germline ends. The CDR3 runs to 13 residues. In germline, CDR1 is SGHTA, CDR2 FQGTGA. The CDR3 loop reads CASSLDGQETQYF. Here the CDR3 DNA reads TGTGCCAGCAGCTTAGACGGGCAAGAGACCCAGTACTTC.

This rearrangement joins TRBV5-1 to TRBJ2-3; tentative D call: TRBD1 (5 bases). The V gene lost 1 base and the J gene lost 3 bases, with 9 bases spanning the gap. Germline CDR1 is SGHRS and CDR2 is YFSETQ. The CDR3 is 14 amino acids. CDR3 sequence reads: CASSLSPGTDTQYF. CDR3 in DNA: TGCGCCAGCAGCTTGAGCCCAGGGACAGATACGCAGTATTTT.

The chain combines TRBV7-3 with TRBJ2-5, with 7 bases aligning to TRBD1. This CDR3 has 14 amino acids. Unmatched junction bases numbered 7, after V lost 5 bases and J lost 4 bases. Germline CDR1 SGHTA, CDR2 FQGTGA. The CDR3 DNA reads TGTGCCAGCAGCCCCACAGGGGTGCGAGAGACCCAGTACTTC. This sequence encodes CASSPTGVRETQYF.

This clone was seen a few times. The V call is TRBV5-1, the J call TRBJ2-7; D not resolved. The germline CDR1 and CDR2 sequences are SGHRS and YFSETQ. This CDR3 comprises 13 residues. Trimming stripped 0 bases from V and 7 bases from J, with 11 bases between. CDR3 in amino acids: CASSLALALEQYF. CDR3 nucleotides: TGCGCCAGCAGCTTGGCCTTGGCCTTGGAGCAGTACTTC.

The genes are TRBV5-1 and TRBJ1-2; D call uncertain. Germline lookup yields CDR1 SGHRS and CDR2 YFSETQ. The CDR3 loop spans 17 amino acids. Deletions cut 1 base from V and 7 bases from J, with 23 bases between. The DNA for the CDR3 is TGCGCCAGCAGCTTGTTTTCCCAACAACGCCGAAGTCTTGGCTACACCTTC. Translating gives CASSLFSQQRRSLGYTF.

The chain is built from TRBV18 and TRBJ2-7; perhaps TRBD1 as D (6 bases). The CDR3 is 15 amino acids. Trimming took off 5 bases at V and 6 bases at J, with 20 bases between the two ends. Germline loops: CDR1 KGHSH, CDR2 LQKENI. CDR3 nucleotide sequence: TGTGCCAGCTCATCGTCACAGGGCGTTAGGGCCGAGCAGTACTTC. This codes for CASSSSQGVRAEQYF.

The gene calls are TRBV5-1 and TRBJ2-4; the match to TRBD2 covers 7 bases. The CDR3 is 15 amino acids. The ends lost 1 base at V and 4 bases at J; junction bases unmatched: 5. Germline V gene sequence: CDR1 SGHRS, CDR2 YFSETQ. The CDR3 DNA is TGCGCCAGCAGCTTGCCTAGCGGAGGAAAAAACATTCAGTACTTC. It specifies CASSLPSGGKNIQYF.

The rearrangement links TRBV11-3 to TRBJ2-1; TRBD2 matches 8 bases. Germline V CDR1 and CDR2: SGHNT, YENEEA. The CDR3 covers 16 residues. Trimming cost V 0 bases and J 2 bases; bases outside gene matches: 3. CDR3 coding DNA: TGTGCCAGCAGCTTAGATACGGGAGGGCCCTACAATGAGCAGTTCTTC. Translated: CASSLDTGGPYNEQFF.

This clone has a handful of counts. The V gene is TRBV9, the J gene TRBJ2-7; 7 bases agree with TRBD2. Looked up from germline, CDR1 is SGDLS and CDR2 is YYNGEE. The CDR3 covers 15 residues. The trim removed 5 bases at V and 5 bases at J, leaving 13 bases unmatched. The CDR3 DNA is TGTGCCAGCAGTACAGAGGGCGGGAGTCGCGACGAGCAGTACTTC. It is translated as CASSTEGGSRDEQYF.

The V call is TRBV7-9, the J call TRBJ2-7; 15 bases line up with TRBD2. The CDR3 extends over 17 amino acids. V lost 5 bases to trimming and J lost 4 bases; unmatched junction nucleotides: 9. Germline CDR1 is SEHNR and CDR2 is FQNEAQ (reference sequence). This CDR3 reads CASSPPSGLAGGYEQYF. In nucleotides, the CDR3 is TGTGCCAGCAGCCCCCCCTCGGGACTAGCGGGAGGATACGAGCAGTACTTC.

The chain recombines TRBV12-3 or TRBV12-4 with TRBJ1-1; D call uncertain. Trimming stripped 6 bases from V and 1 base from J, with 6 bases between. CDR3 length equals 12 residues. The CDR3 region is CASSEKNTEAFF. In DNA form, the CDR3 reads TGTGCCAGCAGCGAGAAGAACACTGAAGCTTTCTTT.

This clone was counted only a few times. The V call is TRBV2, the J call TRBJ1-6; perhaps TRBD1 as D (5 bases). This CDR3 is built from 13 residues. CDR1 is SNHLY and CDR2 is FYNNEI in the germline V gene. Trimming took 11 bases from V and 5 from J, leaving 13 bases between them. CDR3 DNA: TGTGCCTCAGTTTCCAGGGATAATTCACCCCTCCACTTT. This encodes CASVSRDNSPLHF.

J is TRBJ2-1 and V is TRBV5-8; D is possibly TRBD2 (6 bases). CDR3 size: 15 residues. The V end was cut by 4 bases, the J end by 7 bases, with 18 bases between. Germline V gene lookup returns CDR1 SGHTS and CDR2 YDEGEE. In DNA, the CDR3 is TGTGCCAGCAGCATCGGACTAAGAAATGATAATGAGCAGTTCTTC. It translates to CASSIGLRNDNEQFF.

The chain recombines TRBV14 with TRBJ2-5; 10 bases map to TRBD2. V dropped 4 bases and J dropped 4; count of bases not matched to a gene: 6. Germline V gene data show CDR1 as SGHDN and CDR2 as FVKESK. The CDR3 contains 15 residues. The CDR3 here is CASSPSGRGGETQYF. For the CDR3, the DNA is TGTGCCAGCAGCCCTAGCGGGAGAGGGGGAGAGACCCAGTACTTC.

The chain couples TRBV7-5 to TRBJ2-1; TRBD2, as called in the table, went unchecked against the DNA. TRBV7-5 is labeled a pseudogene. The CDR3 extends over 16 amino acids. The CDR3 is CARSLEASGSDNEQFF. CDR3 coding DNA: TGTGCCAGAAGCTTAGAGGCTAGCGGGAGCGACAATGAGCAGTTCTTC.

The gene calls are TRBV19 and TRBJ1-2; 8 nucleotides align to TRBD1. This CDR3 is 17 amino acids long. Germline CDR1 reads LNHDA; CDR2 reads SQIVND (reference sequence). V was clipped by 0 bases and J by 6 bases; unmatched bases: 12. The CDR3, as DNA: TGTGCCAGTAGTATAGAGGGTCGCGGGACAGGAGGACATGGCTACACCTTC. It yields the protein CASSIEGRGTGGHGYTF.

The V and J genes are TRBV5-1 and TRBJ2-5; maybe TRBD1 (6 bases). The CDR3 runs to 13 residues. CDR1 is SGHRS and CDR2 is YFSETQ in the germline V gene. The V end was cut by 2 bases, the J end by 5 bases, with 10 bases between. The CDR3 loop is CASSFGGGETQYF. CDR3 nucleotides: TGCGCCAGCAGCTTTGGGGGCGGTGAGACCCAGTACTTC.

The genes are TRBV30 and TRBJ2-1; possibly TRBD2 for D (5 bases). V dropped 1 base and J dropped 4 bases, with 8 bases sitting between them. This CDR3 region has 13 residues. Germline V lookup: CDR1 GTSNPN, CDR2 SVGIG (reference sequence). The CDR3 coding sequence is TGTGCCTGGAGTGCGGGATTTTACAATGAGCAGTTCTTC. Translation gives CAWSAGFYNEQFF.

This chain uses TRBV7-2 with TRBJ2-7; tentative D call: TRBD2 (6 bases). The CDR3 contains 14 residues. The V and J ends lost 1 base and 5 bases respectively, with 12 bases between them. Germline V lookup: CDR1 SGHTA, CDR2 FQGNSA. The CDR3 DNA follows: TGTGCCAGCAGCTTAGACGGGAGTCTCGACGAGCAGTACTTC. This sequence encodes CASSLDGSLDEQYF. The full variable domain, its missing parts supplied by reference TRBV7-2 and TRBJ2-7, is GAGVSQSPSNKVTEKGKDVELRCDPISGHTALYWYRQSLGQGLEFLIYFQGNSAPDKSGLPSDRFSAERTGGSVSTLTIQRTQQEDSAVYLCASSLDGSLDEQYFGPGTRLTVT.

A remark on this clone: Germline is not matched at one junction end, which may reflect a read error. V and J are TRBV9 and TRBJ1-1; 9 nucleotides align to TRBD1. Germline CDR1 reads SGDLS; CDR2 reads YYNGEE. The CDR3 extends over 15 amino acids. The CDR3 coding sequence is TGTGCCAGCAGCGTATTCCCGGGACAGGGTACTGTAGCTTTCTTT. Amino acid sequence: CASSVFPGQGTVAFF.

This chain uses TRBV6-1 with TRBJ2-5, with 9 bases that match TRBD2. The V gene end was trimmed by 2 bases and the J gene end by 5 bases; junction bases not matched to a gene: 9. The CDR3 extends over 16 amino acids. CDR1 is MNHNS and CDR2 is SASEGT in the germline V gene. The CDR3 loop is CASSESASGTGETQYF. CDR3 in DNA: TGTGCCAGCAGTGAATCGGCTAGCGGGACGGGGGAGACCCAGTACTTC.

The chain recombines TRBV15 with TRBJ1-5; a weak D match, TRBD1 (5 bases). Germline lookup yields CDR1 LNHNV and CDR2 YYDKDF (reference sequence). The CDR3 runs to 15 residues. The V end lost 4 bases, the J end lost 3 bases, and 13 bases lay between the germline ends. In DNA form, the CDR3 reads TGTGCCACCAGCATACGTGCGGGGCACAATCAGCCCCAGCATTTT. Translating it yields CATSIRAGHNQPQHF.

The J gene is TRBJ2-3, the V gene TRBV27; D remains ambiguous. V was pared by 5 bases and J by 2 bases, with 17 bases between. The CDR3 totals 16 residues. The V gene's germline CDR1 is MNHEY and CDR2 SMNVEV (reference sequence). CDR3 in DNA: TGTGCCAGCAGTCAAACCTCCCAGTACCTCACAGATACGCAGTATTTT. Amino acid sequence: CASSQTSQYLTDTQYF.